These 11 T cell receptor beta chains originate from one sample sequenced in a study of T-cell memory formation after mild COVID-19. TCRdb re-called the 5' RACE reads through MiXCR, storing one row per CDR3 protein. Here the sample spans about 560,000 distinct CDR3 sequences, under 20% being singletons. The sequenced sample was PBMCs or a T cell subset sorted from them (not recorded which). The source of these receptors is an adult woman who had mild COVID-19 (a few samples of this study predate the infection). Cell type and time point are not known.

V is TRBV7-9 and J is TRBJ2-1; no definite D call. Trimming pared 5 bases from V and 5 bases from J, leaving 13 bases between. Per germline, CDR1 SEHNR and CDR2 FQNEAQ (reference sequence). The CDR3 contains 14 residues. CDR3 sequence reads: CASSPPDRDNEQFF. CDR3 DNA: TGTGCCAGCAGCCCCCCCGACCGGGACAATGAGCAGTTCTTC.

This clonotype turned up a few times. The chain uses TRBV5-1 and TRBJ1-1; TRBD1 agrees at 9 bases. The CDR3 consists of 17 residues. Germline assignment: CDR1 SGHRS and CDR2 YFSETQ. Losses at the gene ends were 3 bases for V and 1 base for J; bases not matched to a gene: 10. The CDR3 nucleotides are TGCGCCAGCAGCTCTCTCGGGACAGGGATTCGGAACACTGAAGCTTTCTTT. Protein: CASSSLGTGIRNTEAFF.

This clonotype turned up a few times. J is TRBJ1-5 and V is TRBV20-1; D unresolved. The V and J ends lost 3 bases and 7 bases respectively, with 10 bases between them. Germline assignment: CDR1 DFQATT and CDR2 SNEGSKA (reference sequence). The CDR3 loop spans 12 amino acids. The CDR3 DNA reads as TGCAGTGCTAGGAGGTCCGGGCAGCCCCAGCATTTT. It is translated as CSARRSGQPQHF.

The chain recombines TRBV5-1 with TRBJ2-4, with no clear D. CDR1 and CDR2 (germline): SGHRS, YFSETQ. V was pared by 0 bases and J by 8 bases, with 15 bases between. This CDR3 comprises 15 residues. The CDR3 DNA reads TGCGCCAGCAGCTTGGCCCTAGGGCGCTGGGACATTCAGTACTTC. Protein: CASSLALGRWDIQYF.

The V call is TRBV6-5, the J call TRBJ2-3; D may be TRBD2 (6 bases). The CDR3 is 14 amino acids. CDR1 and CDR2 from the germline V gene are MNHEY and SVGAGI. The ends were cut back, 7 bases at V and 2 bases at J, with 13 bases in the middle. The CDR3 sequence is CASKAGRATDTQYF. CDR3 coding DNA: TGTGCCAGCAAGGCGGGAAGGGCCACAGATACGCAGTATTTT.

J is TRBJ2-1 and V is TRBV7-2, with 7 bases identical to TRBD2. The CDR3 loop spans 16 amino acids. CDR1 is SGHTA and CDR2 is FQGNSA in the germline V gene. The ends lost 2 bases at V and 7 bases at J; junction bases unmatched: 11. Written as DNA, the CDR3 is TGTGCCAGCAGCTTACCCCGCGGGAGTGGAGAAAATGAGCAGTTCTTC. Protein product: CASSLPRGSGENEQFF.

This clonotype has only a few counts. The chain links TRBV9 to TRBJ2-1; D remains unclear. Germline CDR1 is SGDLS and CDR2 is YYNGEE. The CDR3 sequence is 13 residues long. Trimming pared 1 base from V and 4 bases from J, leaving 6 bases between. The CDR3 DNA reads TGTGCCAGCAGCGTATTACTTTACAATGAGCAGTTCTTC. Its protein product is CASSVLLYNEQFF.

This clonotype occurred many times. This rearrangement joins TRBV20-1 to TRBJ1-5; D is unclear. Trimming shortened V by 5 bases and J by 5 bases, and 19 bases separated the two germline ends. The CDR3 is made up of 15 amino acids. CDR1 and CDR2 from the germline V gene are DFQATT and SNEGSKA (reference sequence). The CDR3 coding sequence is TGCAGTGCTGCGGAACCCCTAGGACGGTATCAGCCCCAGCATTTT. This encodes CSAAEPLGRYQPQHF.

This clonotype was detected only a few times. V gene TRBV6-7 combines with J gene TRBJ1-4, with D maybe TRBD1 (5 bases). TRBV6-7 has ORF status, its function being uncertain. CDR3 length equals 13 residues. The V gene lost 4 bases and the J gene lost 3 bases, with 6 bases spanning the gap. The CDR3 is CASSWTPNEKLFF. For the CDR3, the DNA is TGTGCCAGCAGTTGGACACCTAATGAAAAACTGTTTTTT.

The V call is TRBV7-6, the J call TRBJ2-3, with TRBD2 matching 14 bases. Losses at the gene ends were 2 bases for V and 0 bases for J; bases not matched to a gene: 7. The CDR3 totals 19 residues. CDR1 and CDR2 (germline): SGHVS, FNYEAQ. The chain's CDR3 is CASSLSGTSGRVSTDTQYF. The CDR3 DNA is TGTGCCAGCAGCTTAAGCGGGACTAGCGGGAGAGTCAGCACAGATACGCAGTATTTT.

This chain links TRBV2 with TRBJ2-3; D gene uncertain. Trimming pared 8 bases from V and 5 bases from J, leaving 14 bases between. The CDR3 covers 13 residues. Germline V lookup: CDR1 SNHLY, CDR2 FYNNEI. The DNA for the CDR3 is TGTGCCAGCGCCAGAAGGGTTCTAGATACGCAGTATTTT. Amino acid sequence: CASARRVLDTQYF.